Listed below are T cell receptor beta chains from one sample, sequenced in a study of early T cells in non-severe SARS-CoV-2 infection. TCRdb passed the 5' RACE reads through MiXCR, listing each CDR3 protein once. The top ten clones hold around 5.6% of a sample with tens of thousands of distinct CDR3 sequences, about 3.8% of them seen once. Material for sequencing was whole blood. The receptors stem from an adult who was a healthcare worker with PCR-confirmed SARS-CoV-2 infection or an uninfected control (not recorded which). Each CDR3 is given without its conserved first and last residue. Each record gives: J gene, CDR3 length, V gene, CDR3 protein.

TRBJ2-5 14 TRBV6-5 ASSYSGTPTQETQY
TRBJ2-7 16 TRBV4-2 ASSRETGTGGAHYEQY
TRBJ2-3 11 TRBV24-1 APLCVAPDTQY
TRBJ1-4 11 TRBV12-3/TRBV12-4 ASRGQRNEKLF
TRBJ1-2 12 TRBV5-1 ASSLASANYGYT
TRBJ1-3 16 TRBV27 ASRSVDRQHRSGNTIY
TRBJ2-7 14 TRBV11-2 ASSLGFLAYSYEQY
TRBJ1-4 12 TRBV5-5 ASSLQGVGEKLF
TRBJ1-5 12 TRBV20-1 SARDAQSNQPQH
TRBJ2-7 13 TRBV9 ASSAGGGASYEQY
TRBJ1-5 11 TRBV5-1 ASSVEVNQPQH
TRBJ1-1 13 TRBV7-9 ASSLSGAVATEAF
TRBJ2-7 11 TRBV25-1 ASSLKAGVEQY
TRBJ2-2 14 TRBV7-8 ASTLTRVPRAGELF
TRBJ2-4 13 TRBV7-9 ASSLAWTSQNIQY
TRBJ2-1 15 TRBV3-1 ASSQGIAGGPPYEQF
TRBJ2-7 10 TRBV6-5 ASSYSPYEQY
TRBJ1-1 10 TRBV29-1 SVSHSTGEAF
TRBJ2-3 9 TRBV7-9 ASQKTGAQY
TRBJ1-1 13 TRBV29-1 SVENPKGLNTEAF